One sample yielded the 29 T cell receptor beta chains listed below, sequenced in a study of siplizumab effects on memory and regulatory T cells. Some clones are missing from TCRdb's copy, which holds only in-frame ones; the method was immunoSEQ multiplex PCR. The sample shows fewer than 120,000 clones, around 90% of them seen only once. Sequenced sample: CD4+ T cells sorted from blood. These receptors originate from a human donor in good health.

This clone was seen just once. The sample contains more than one DNA sequence encoding this CDR3. The V gene is TRBV6-5, the J gene TRBJ1-1; D is ambiguous. Trimming took off 6 bases at V and 3 bases at J, with 5 bases between the two ends. The CDR3 loop spans 11 amino acids. Germline values: CDR1 MNHEY, CDR2 SVGAGI. CDR3 region: CASSRDTEAFF. The CDR3 region has the DNA TGTGCCAGCAGCAGAGACACTGAAGCTTTCTTT.

The chain recombines TRBV7-3 with TRBJ2-7; D may correspond to TRBD1 or TRBD2 (6 bases each). The CDR3 runs to 15 residues. Trimming removed 5 bases at V and 3 bases at J, with 17 bases between. Per germline, CDR1 SGHTA and CDR2 FQGTGA. The CDR3 region has the DNA TGTGCCAGCAGCGAGGGGGGCGGGACCCACTACGAGCAGTACTTC. Translation: CASSEGGGTHYEQYF. Supplemented by reference TRBV7-3 and TRBJ2-7, the full variable domain reads GAGVSQTPSNKVTEKGKYVELRCDPISGHTALYWYRQSLGQGPEFLIYFQGTGAADDSGLPNDRFFAVRPEGSVSTLKIQRTERGDSAVYLCASSEGGGTHYEQYFGPGTRLTVT.

This clone occurred once. For the CDR3, the DNA is TGTGCCAGCAGCTTAGGTAGACAGGGGCCTAATGAAAAACTGTTTTTT. It codes for CASSLGRQGPNEKLFF. This chain uses TRBV7-2 with TRBJ1-4; 8 nucleotides agree with TRBD1. The CDR3 sequence is 16 residues long. Unmatched junction bases numbered 4, after V lost 1 base and J lost 3 bases. Germline assignment: CDR1 SGHTA and CDR2 FQGNSA.

This clone was counted only a few times. The chain has TRBV7-9 and TRBJ2-7, with 8 bases fitting TRBD2. The J segment lost 4 bases and the V segment lost 5 bases, leaving 4 bases of the junction unmatched. This CDR3 comprises 13 residues. Germline CDR1 and CDR2: SEHNR and FQNEAQ (reference sequence). CDR3 coding DNA: TGTGCCAGCAGCCCAGGCGGGAGGTACGAGCAGTACTTC. The encoded protein is CASSPGGRYEQYF.

The J gene is TRBJ1-1, the V gene TRBV5-5, with a tentative D call TRBD1 (6 bases). The germline V gene encodes CDR1 SGHKS and CDR2 YYEKEE (reference sequence). Between the trimmed V and J ends, which lost 1 base and 0 bases, there was a span of 13 bases. The CDR3 contains 16 residues. Here the CDR3 DNA reads TGTGCCAGCAGCTTGACAGGGTCCCTGGTGAACACTGAAGCTTTCTTT. It is translated as CASSLTGSLVNTEAFF.

The J gene is TRBJ1-2, the V gene TRBV7-2; the match to TRBD1 covers 8 bases. The V and J ends lost 4 bases and 7 bases, in that order; junction bases with no gene match: 5. Germline V gene sequence: CDR1 SGHTA, CDR2 FQGNSA. CDR3 length: 13 amino acids. CDR3 DNA sequence: TGTGCCAGCAGCTCCGGGACAGGCACTGGCTACACCTTC. Its translation is CASSSGTGTGYTF.

The V call is TRBV21-1, the J call TRBJ1-2; TRBD1, the D gene given by the table, was not confirmed from the DNA. TRBV21-1 is a known pseudogene. The CDR3 is 15 amino acids. CDR3 coding DNA: TGTGCCAGCAGGGGACAGGGGGTTTCAAACTATGGCTACACCTTC. Protein: CASRGQGVSNYGYTF.

The gene calls are TRBV6-6 and TRBJ2-3, with TRBD1 matching over 11 bases. This CDR3 has 14 amino acids. CDR1 is MNHNY, CDR2 SVGAGI, per germline (reference sequence). The ends lost 6 bases at V and 4 bases at J; junction bases unmatched: 3. The DNA for the CDR3 is TGTGCCAGCAGGCCGGGACAGGGGGCAGATACGCAGTATTTT. Amino acids: CASRPGQGADTQYF.

The chain is built from TRBV9 and TRBJ2-5; 8 bases align to TRBD2. The germline CDR1 and CDR2 sequences are SGDLS and YYNGEE. The V and J ends lost 0 bases and 5 bases, in that order; junction bases with no gene match: 3. CDR3 length: 14 residues. CDR3 coding DNA: TGTGCCAGCAGCGTAGACGGGAGGGGCGAGACCCAGTACTTC. Translated, it gives CASSVDGRGETQYF.

The rearrangement joins TRBV18 to TRBJ2-7; D is tentatively TRBD1 or TRBD2 (5 bases each). V shed 5 bases and J shed 0 bases, with 14 bases lying between them. CDR3 size: 15 residues. Germline assignment: CDR1 KGHSH and CDR2 LQKENI. CDR3 region: CASSGSGTDSYEQYF. Here the CDR3 DNA reads TGTGCCAGCTCAGGTTCCGGGACGGACTCCTACGAGCAGTACTTC.

This clone was observed once. The J gene is TRBJ1-2, the V gene TRBV27, with D tentatively TRBD1 (5 bases). This CDR3 region has 15 residues. V lost 5 bases to trimming and J lost 4 bases, with 17 bases between them. The germline CDR1 and CDR2 sequences are MNHEY and SMNVEV (reference sequence). The CDR3 bases are TGTGCCAGCAGTCCCCTTGCTCCCGGGGCCTATGGCTACACCTTC. Protein: CASSPLAPGAYGYTF.

This chain connects TRBV11-3 to TRBJ1-1; D call uncertain. Deletions cut 1 base from V and 3 bases from J, with 12 bases between. The V gene's germline CDR1 is SGHNT and CDR2 YENEEA. The CDR3 is made up of 15 amino acids. CDR3 DNA: TGTGCCAGCAGCTTAGGAGGGAGCGGGGACACTGAAGCTTTCTTT. It is translated as CASSLGGSGDTEAFF.

The chain carries TRBV21-1 and TRBJ2-3; the DNA was not used to check the table's D call, TRBD2. TRBV21-1 is a pseudogene. The CDR3 covers 15 residues. The CDR3: CASPLAVPYTDTQYF. As DNA, the CDR3 is TGTGCCAGCCCCTTAGCGGTTCCTTACACAGATACGCAGTATTTT.

J is TRBJ1-2 and V is TRBV5-1; 10 bases fit TRBD1. The CDR3 has 15 amino acids. V dropped 4 bases and J dropped 4; count of bases not matched to a gene: 7. Germline V gene lookup returns CDR1 SGHRS and CDR2 YFSETQ. The CDR3 region has the DNA TGCGCCAGCAGCGACGACAGGGGGCACGGCTATGGCTACACCTTC. Its translation: CASSDDRGHGYGYTF.

The rearrangement joins TRBV6-5 to TRBJ1-5; no definite D call. V lost 7 bases and J 2 bases, leaving 15 bases between the germline ends. CDR3 length equals 15 residues. Germline V gene sequence: CDR1 MNHEY, CDR2 SVGAGI. The CDR3: CASTSSRSGNQPQHF. The CDR3, as DNA: TGTGCCAGCACCTCAAGTCGTTCGGGCAATCAGCCCCAGCATTTT.

The V call is TRBV20-1, the J call TRBJ2-7; 7 nucleotides align to TRBD1. V dropped 6 bases and J dropped 7; count of bases not matched to a gene: 6. Germline assignment: CDR1 DFQATT and CDR2 SNEGSKA (reference sequence). CDR3 length: 11 amino acids. Here the CDR3 DNA reads TGCAGTGCATTACAGGGGCGGGAGCAGTACTTC. Amino acids: CSALQGREQYF.

V is TRBV14 and J is TRBJ2-5, with TRBD2 as a possible D gene (5 bases). Between the trimmed V and J ends, which lost 1 base and 2 bases, there was a span of 11 bases. The CDR3 has 15 residues. Germline V gene data show CDR1 as SGHDN and CDR2 as FVKESK. The CDR3 DNA sequence: TGTGCCAGCAGCCAAGGAGGGCTCGGTCAAGAGACCCAGTACTTC. Residues: CASSQGGLGQETQYF.

The chain has TRBV7-3 and TRBJ2-1; 8 nucleotides agree with TRBD2. The length of the CDR3 is 14 residues. V was clipped by 2 bases and J by 8 bases; unmatched bases: 5. Per germline, CDR1 SGHTA and CDR2 FQGTGA. The CDR3 loop reads CASSLGSGVDEQFF. The CDR3 DNA reads as TGTGCCAGCAGCTTAGGTAGCGGGGTGGATGAGCAGTTCTTC.

J is TRBJ2-1 and V is TRBV5-1; 7 bases are a match to TRBD2. There are 14 residues in the CDR3. Germline assignment: CDR1 SGHRS and CDR2 YFSETQ. V lost 3 bases to trimming and J lost 2 bases; unmatched junction nucleotides: 2. CDR3 nucleotides: TGCGCCAGCAGCTGGACTAGTACCTACAATGAGCAGTTCTTC. Encoded protein: CASSWTSTYNEQFF. The full variable domain, its missing parts supplied by reference TRBV5-1 and TRBJ2-1, is KAGVTQTPRYLIKTRGQQVTLSCSPISGHRSVSWYQQTPGQGLQFLFEYFSETQRNKGNFPGRFSGRQFSNSRSEMNVSTLELGDSALYLCASSWTSTYNEQFFGPGTRLTVL.

This sequence joins TRBV19 and TRBJ1-3; D is unresolved. Germline loops: CDR1 LNHDA, CDR2 SQIVND (reference sequence). This CDR3 contains 17 residues. V was cut by 9 bases and J by 0 bases, with 21 bases left in between. The CDR3 DNA sequence: TGTGCCAGCCGACGACCGACGGCCGGAGACTCTGGAAACACCATATATTTT. Translated, it gives CASRRPTAGDSGNTIYF.

V and J are TRBV21-1 and TRBJ2-2; the table gives TRBD2 as D, unverified against the DNA. TRBV21-1 is tagged as a pseudogene. The CDR3 covers 17 residues. The chain's CDR3 is CASSKEGASGRTGELFF. The CDR3 nucleotides read TGTGCCAGCAGCAAAGAAGGGGCTAGCGGGAGAACCGGGGAGCTGTTTTTT.

V gene TRBV6-5 combines with J gene TRBJ1-5, with TRBD1 identical over 7 bases. The CDR3 contains 14 residues. Germline V gene data show CDR1 as MNHEY and CDR2 as SVGAGI. Germline trimming cut 5 bases from V and 5 bases from J; bases unmatched to any gene: 6. The CDR3 nucleotides read TGTGCCAGCAGTGGGGGACAGAGGTATCAGCCCCAGCATTTT. Residues: CASSGGQRYQPQHF.

A word on this clone: At the DNA level, this CDR3 is encoded by other sequences in the same sample as well. The chain has TRBV5-1 and TRBJ2-7; 8 bases match TRBD1. The V and J ends lost 0 bases and 2 bases, in that order; junction bases with no gene match: 4. The CDR3 length is 15 residues. Germline-derived CDR1 and CDR2 are SGHRS and YFSETQ. The CDR3 here is CASSLVAGGPYEQYF. The CDR3 DNA reads TGCGCCAGCAGCTTGGTGGCAGGGGGCCCCTACGAGCAGTACTTC.

The chain joins TRBV30 to TRBJ1-2; 10 nucleotides match TRBD1. The CDR3 has 14 amino acids. Germline V gene data show CDR1 as GTSNPN and CDR2 as SVGIG (reference sequence). Trimming removed 4 bases from V and 5 bases from J; junction bases left unmatched: 7. The CDR3, as DNA: TGTGCCTGGAACCGACAGGGGGCATGGTATGGCTACACCTTC. It yields the protein CAWNRQGAWYGYTF. The complete variable domain, with remaining parts taken from reference TRBV30 and TRBJ1-2, reads SQTIHQWPATLVQPVGSPLSLECTVEGTSNPNLYWYRQAAGRGLQLLFYSVGIGQISSEVPQNLSASRPQDRQFILSSKKLLLSDSGFYLCAWNRQGAWYGYTFGSGTRLTVV.

The V call is TRBV6-1, the J call TRBJ2-1, with 13 bases lining up with TRBD2. J gave up 6 bases and V 1 base, and 0 bases lay outside the gene matches. CDR3 size: 15 residues. Germline V gene lookup returns CDR1 MNHNS and CDR2 SASEGT. CDR3 sequence (DNA): TGTGCCAGCAGTGAAGGGACTAGCGGGGGCAATGAGCAGTTCTTC. Its protein is CASSEGTSGGNEQFF.

The chain links TRBV7-2 to TRBJ2-3, with a tentative D call TRBD1 (5 bases). Germline V CDR1 and CDR2: SGHTA, FQGNSA. The CDR3 sequence is 12 residues long. Between the trimmed V and J ends, which lost 5 bases and 8 bases, there was a span of 11 bases. CDR3 nucleotide sequence: TGTGCCAGCAGCAAAGCCCAGGGTACGCAGTATTTT. Its protein product is CASSKAQGTQYF.

V usage is TRBV7-2 and J usage is TRBJ2-2; no reliable D call. Per the germline V gene, CDR1 is SGHTA and CDR2 is FQGNSA. This CDR3 is 16 amino acids long. V lost 4 bases to trimming and J lost 1 base, with 13 bases between them. The CDR3 reads CASSSAPAMNTGELFF. The CDR3 region has the DNA TGTGCCAGCAGCTCCGCCCCTGCGATGAACACCGGGGAGCTGTTTTTT.

CDR3 nucleotides: TGCGCCAGCAGCTCGACAGGGGGTGGTCAGCCCCAGCATTTT. Amino acids: CASSSTGGGQPQHF. The chain joins TRBV5-1 to TRBJ1-5; TRBD1 matches 9 bases. J was trimmed by 6 bases and V by 3 bases; bases with no gene match: 4. Per germline, CDR1 SGHRS and CDR2 YFSETQ. The CDR3 runs 14 residues.

The chain carries TRBV11-3 and TRBJ2-1; maybe TRBD2 (5 bases). The germline gives CDR1 SGHNT, CDR2 YENEEA. The CDR3 is made up of 18 amino acids. The V end was cut by 5 bases, the J end by 4 bases, with 24 bases between. The DNA of the CDR3 is TGTGCCAGCAGCCCGACCGCTCCGGGGATTATGGGATACAATGAGCAGTTCTTC. Amino acid sequence: CASSPTAPGIMGYNEQFF.